The rows below give T cell receptor beta chains drawn from one sample of a study of T-cell memory formation after mild COVID-19. TCRdb passed the 5' RACE reads through MiXCR, listing each CDR3 protein once. The top ten clones hold approximately 22% of a sample with under 450,000 distinct CDR3 sequences, 20% to 25% of them seen once. Sample: PBMCs or a T cell subset sorted from them (not recorded which). The receptors were gathered from a man in his late teens or twenties who had mild COVID-19 (a few samples of this study predate the infection). Cell type and time point are not known. The CDR3 runs from the conserved cysteine through the conserved F or W. The order of the fields is D gene, clone size, V gene, J gene, CDR3 DNA, CDR3 protein. The D gene is left open where the match is weak. The size field is filled for only some rows; it gives once, few, many or a size class.

d_gene: .; abundance: few; v_gene: TRBV20-1; j_gene: TRBJ2-7; CDR3nt: TGCAGTGCTAGAGAAGTCTTCCGTGGCGGGGGCAACAAGCAGTACTTC; CDR3aa: CSAREVFRGGGNKQYF
d_gene: .; abundance: few; v_gene: TRBV6-2/TRBV6-3; j_gene: TRBJ2-3; CDR3nt: TGTGCCAGCAGTTTGGGGGGGCGAGTAACAGATACGCAGTATTTT; CDR3aa: CASSLGGRVTDTQYF
d_gene: .; abundance: .; v_gene: TRBV21-1; j_gene: TRBJ2-1; CDR3nt: TGTGCCAGCAGCAACTCTACCCAGACGGTCCGGGGGCGCTACAATGAGCAGTTCTTC; CDR3aa: CASSNSTQTVRGRYNEQFF
d_gene: .; abundance: .; v_gene: TRBV5-1; j_gene: TRBJ2-2; CDR3nt: TGCGCCAGCAGCCCGGTCACCCTGAACACCGGGGAGCTGTTTTTT; CDR3aa: CASSPVTLNTGELFF
d_gene: .; abundance: .; v_gene: TRBV5-1; j_gene: TRBJ1-3; CDR3nt: TGCGCCAGCAGAGGGGTAGCCGGCTCTGGAAACACCATATATTTT; CDR3aa: CASRGVAGSGNTIYF
d_gene: TRBD1; abundance: few; v_gene: TRBV7-9; j_gene: TRBJ1-3; CDR3nt: TGTGCCAGCAGCCCCTGGACAGGGCCAAGCTCTGGAAACACCATATATTTT; CDR3aa: CASSPWTGPSSGNTIYF
d_gene: TRBD1; abundance: .; v_gene: TRBV5-1; j_gene: TRBJ2-7; CDR3nt: TGCGCCAGCAGCGCCGGGACAGGGAAAGACGAGCAGTACTTC; CDR3aa: CASSAGTGKDEQYF
d_gene: .; abundance: few; v_gene: TRBV5-1; j_gene: TRBJ2-3; CDR3nt: TGCGCCAGCAGCTCCTGGGAAGATACGCAGTATTTT; CDR3aa: CASSSWEDTQYF
d_gene: .; abundance: .; v_gene: TRBV7-2; j_gene: TRBJ2-7; CDR3nt: TGTGCCAGCAGCTTGGTACAGTATCCCTACGAGCAGTACTTC; CDR3aa: CASSLVQYPYEQYF
d_gene: TRBD2; abundance: few; v_gene: TRBV5-6; j_gene: TRBJ2-3; CDR3nt: TGTGCCAGCAGCCAAGGGACTAGCGGGGCTAGGCAGTATTTT; CDR3aa: CASSQGTSGARQYF
d_gene: .; abundance: .; v_gene: TRBV21-1; j_gene: TRBJ1-6; CDR3nt: TGTGCCAGCAGCAAATCGGACAAAAATTCACCCCTCAACTTT; CDR3aa: CASSKSDKNSPLNF
d_gene: .; abundance: few; v_gene: TRBV6-5; j_gene: TRBJ1-2; CDR3nt: TGTGCCAGCAGTGATCCGACGGATATCTATGGCTACACCTTC; CDR3aa: CASSDPTDIYGYTF
d_gene: .; abundance: .; v_gene: TRBV11-2; j_gene: TRBJ2-3; CDR3nt: TGTGCCAGCAGCTTAGATGTACCGCGCACAGATACGCAGTATTTT; CDR3aa: CASSLDVPRTDTQYF
d_gene: TRBD1; abundance: few; v_gene: TRBV19; j_gene: TRBJ1-1; CDR3nt: TGTGCCGCCTCCTGGGGACAGGGGATCGCTGAAGCTTTCTTT; CDR3aa: CAASWGQGIAEAFF
d_gene: .; abundance: once; v_gene: TRBV11-1; j_gene: TRBJ2-3; CDR3nt: TGTGCCAGCAGCCCCCAAGCCGGTGGCACAGATACGCAGTATTTT; CDR3aa: CASSPQAGGTDTQYF
d_gene: .; abundance: few; v_gene: TRBV24-1; j_gene: TRBJ1-5; CDR3nt: TGTGCCACCAGTGAGTGGGACCGACGGCCCAATCAGCCCCAGCATTTT; CDR3aa: CATSEWDRRPNQPQHF
d_gene: .; abundance: many; v_gene: TRBV27; j_gene: TRBJ2-7; CDR3nt: TGTGCCAGCAGTTTAGGACCCACAGGCTACTACGAGCAGTACTTC; CDR3aa: CASSLGPTGYYEQYF
d_gene: TRBD2; abundance: .; v_gene: TRBV5-6; j_gene: TRBJ2-1; CDR3nt: TGTGCCAGCAGCTTTGTCATAGCGGGGGGATCCGAGCAGTTCTTC; CDR3aa: CASSFVIAGGSEQFF
d_gene: .; abundance: .; v_gene: TRBV29-1; j_gene: TRBJ1-1; CDR3nt: TGCAGCGTTGAAGACCCCTGGCGGATGAACACTGAAGCTTTCTTT; CDR3aa: CSVEDPWRMNTEAFF
d_gene: .; abundance: few; v_gene: TRBV4-2; j_gene: TRBJ2-1; CDR3nt: TGTGCCAGCAGCCGGATAGCGGAGCTTAATGAGCAGTTCTTC; CDR3aa: CASSRIAELNEQFF
d_gene: .; abundance: .; v_gene: TRBV12-5; j_gene: TRBJ1-1; CDR3nt: TGTGCTAGTGGTTCGACCGGCACTGAAGCTTTCTTT; CDR3aa: CASGSTGTEAFF
d_gene: .; abundance: .; v_gene: TRBV6-2/TRBV6-3; j_gene: TRBJ1-5; CDR3nt: TGTGCCAGCAGAGAAGGGGCTGTGCATCAGCCCCAGCATTTT; CDR3aa: CASREGAVHQPQHF
d_gene: TRBD1; abundance: few; v_gene: TRBV3-1; j_gene: TRBJ1-1; CDR3nt: TGTGCCAGCAGCCAGGGGGACAGGGAGAACACTGAAGCTTTCTTT; CDR3aa: CASSQGDRENTEAFF
d_gene: .; abundance: .; v_gene: TRBV20-1; j_gene: TRBJ2-7; CDR3nt: TGCAGTGCTGCCTACAGGGCTAACTACGAGCAGTACTTC; CDR3aa: CSAAYRANYEQYF
d_gene: .; abundance: .; v_gene: TRBV4-1; j_gene: TRBJ2-5; CDR3nt: TGCGCCAGCAAACCCCTCACCGGCGGGGGCGAAGAGACCCAGTACTTC; CDR3aa: CASKPLTGGGEETQYF
d_gene: TRBD1; abundance: few; v_gene: TRBV7-7; j_gene: TRBJ2-2; CDR3nt: TGTGCTAGCAGCTCCGGGACAGGGGGCTACACCGGGGAGCTGTTTTTT; CDR3aa: CASSSGTGGYTGELFF
d_gene: TRBD2; abundance: .; v_gene: TRBV9; j_gene: TRBJ2-3; CDR3nt: TGTGCCAGCAGCGAGGGACAAGCGGGGGGAACAGATACGCAGTATTTT; CDR3aa: CASSEGQAGGTDTQYF
d_gene: .; abundance: .; v_gene: TRBV6-2/TRBV6-3; j_gene: TRBJ1-5; CDR3nt: TGTGCCAGCAGTGACCCGACTGGGATTCAGCCCCAGCATTTT; CDR3aa: CASSDPTGIQPQHF
d_gene: .; abundance: .; v_gene: TRBV7-9; j_gene: TRBJ1-2; CDR3nt: TGTGCCAGCAGCTTAGATGCCCTACGGAACTATGGCTACACCTTC; CDR3aa: CASSLDALRNYGYTF
d_gene: .; abundance: .; v_gene: TRBV7-9; j_gene: TRBJ1-5; CDR3nt: TGTGCCAGCAGCTTATTCCTTGGAGATAGCAATCAGCCCCAGCATTTT; CDR3aa: CASSLFLGDSNQPQHF
d_gene: TRBD1; abundance: few; v_gene: TRBV5-6; j_gene: TRBJ2-7; CDR3nt: TGTGCCAGCAGCGCCCAGGGGGCCGTTACCTCCTACGAGCAGTACTTC; CDR3aa: CASSAQGAVTSYEQYF
d_gene: .; abundance: many; v_gene: TRBV18; j_gene: TRBJ2-1; CDR3nt: TGTGCCAGCAGCCCCGACAATGAGCAGTTCTTC; CDR3aa: CASSPDNEQFF
d_gene: .; abundance: many; v_gene: TRBV6-1; j_gene: TRBJ2-3; CDR3nt: TGTGCCAGCAGGTGGGGCGCTGGGGATACGCAGTATTTT; CDR3aa: CASRWGAGDTQYF
d_gene: .; abundance: once; v_gene: TRBV29-1; j_gene: TRBJ2-1; CDR3nt: TGCAGCGTTGAGGGGGGACCGAGCTCCTACAATGAGCAGTTCTTC; CDR3aa: CSVEGGPSSYNEQFF
d_gene: .; abundance: .; v_gene: TRBV12-3/TRBV12-4; j_gene: TRBJ2-2; CDR3nt: TGTGCCAGCAGTCATACCCTAGGGTCGGGAACCGGGGAGCTGTTTTTT; CDR3aa: CASSHTLGSGTGELFF
d_gene: .; abundance: .; v_gene: TRBV15; j_gene: TRBJ1-3; CDR3nt: TGTGCCACCAGCAGAGCCGCGGCAGCTGGAAACACCATATATTTT; CDR3aa: CATSRAAAAGNTIYF
d_gene: TRBD2; abundance: .; v_gene: TRBV6-8; j_gene: TRBJ2-3; CDR3nt: TGTGCCAGCAGTTTCAACCCCAGTAGCGGGGACCCCACAGATACGCAGTATTTT; CDR3aa: CASSFNPSSGDPTDTQYF
d_gene: TRBD2; abundance: few; v_gene: TRBV3-1; j_gene: TRBJ2-7; CDR3nt: TGTGCCAGCAGCCAGACTAGCGGCTCCTACGAGCAGTACTTC; CDR3aa: CASSQTSGSYEQYF
d_gene: .; abundance: .; v_gene: TRBV6-5; j_gene: TRBJ2-1; CDR3nt: TGTGCCAGCAGTTACTCGAGAGCTAACGAAGGCAATGAGCAGTTCTTC; CDR3aa: CASSYSRANEGNEQFF
d_gene: .; abundance: .; v_gene: TRBV18; j_gene: TRBJ1-2; CDR3nt: TGTGCCAGCTCACCATCGGGGAGGTATGGCTACACCTTC; CDR3aa: CASSPSGRYGYTF
d_gene: .; abundance: .; v_gene: TRBV4-2; j_gene: TRBJ1-5; CDR3nt: TGTGCCAGCAGCCAAGAGTTAGTCAGGGGTAATCAGCCCCAGCATTTT; CDR3aa: CASSQELVRGNQPQHF
d_gene: .; abundance: few; v_gene: TRBV5-6; j_gene: TRBJ2-5; CDR3nt: TGTGCCAGCAACCGGGACTTAGGAGAGACCCAGTACTTC; CDR3aa: CASNRDLGETQYF
d_gene: TRBD2; abundance: .; v_gene: TRBV9; j_gene: TRBJ2-1; CDR3nt: TGTGCCAGCAGCGCCCCCCTAGCGGGGGTTTACAATGAGCAGTTCTTC; CDR3aa: CASSAPLAGVYNEQFF
d_gene: TRBD1; abundance: .; v_gene: TRBV7-9; j_gene: TRBJ2-3; CDR3nt: TGTGCCAGCAGCTTAGGGGACAGAACGCAGTATTTT; CDR3aa: CASSLGDRTQYF
d_gene: .; abundance: .; v_gene: TRBV6-2/TRBV6-3; j_gene: TRBJ2-2; CDR3nt: TGTGCCAGCAGCCTAGGGTCCCACGGGGAGCTGTTTTTT; CDR3aa: CASSLGSHGELFF
d_gene: .; abundance: .; v_gene: TRBV29-1; j_gene: TRBJ2-1; CDR3nt: TGCAGCGCTGCCCCTAGCTCCTACAATGAGCAGTTCTTC; CDR3aa: CSAAPSSYNEQFF
d_gene: .; abundance: many; v_gene: TRBV12-3/TRBV12-4; j_gene: TRBJ2-2; CDR3nt: TGTGCCAGCAGATTAGCGGAGCGGAACACCGGGGAGCTGTTTTTT; CDR3aa: CASRLAERNTGELFF
d_gene: TRBD1; abundance: once; v_gene: TRBV6-5; j_gene: TRBJ1-1; CDR3nt: TGTGCCAGCAGTTTGGACAGGGTGAGCACTGAAGCTTTCTTT; CDR3aa: CASSLDRVSTEAFF
d_gene: TRBD1; abundance: .; v_gene: TRBV27; j_gene: TRBJ1-5; CDR3nt: TGTGCCAGCAGTTCGCGCCCGGGACAGGGTATCAATCAGCCCCAGCATTTT; CDR3aa: CASSSRPGQGINQPQHF
d_gene: TRBD1; abundance: many; v_gene: TRBV3-1; j_gene: TRBJ2-5; CDR3nt: TGTGCCAGCAGCCAATCCTCAGGGGGCGTGGAGACCCAGTACTTC; CDR3aa: CASSQSSGGVETQYF